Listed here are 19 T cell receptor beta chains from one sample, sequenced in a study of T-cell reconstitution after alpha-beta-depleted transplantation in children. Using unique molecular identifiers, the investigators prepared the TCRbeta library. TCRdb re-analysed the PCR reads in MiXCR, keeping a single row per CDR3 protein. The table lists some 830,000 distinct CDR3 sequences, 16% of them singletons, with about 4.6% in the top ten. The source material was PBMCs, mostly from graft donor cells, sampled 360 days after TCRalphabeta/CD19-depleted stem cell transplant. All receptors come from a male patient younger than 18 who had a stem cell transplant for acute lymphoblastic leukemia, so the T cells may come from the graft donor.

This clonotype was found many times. In DNA, the CDR3 is TGCGCCAGCAGCTTGTGGGGCGGAGGCACCGAAAAAGAGACCCAGTACTTC. Translated, it gives CASSLWGGGTEKETQYF. V is TRBV5-1 and J is TRBJ2-5; D tentatively fits TRBD1 or TRBD2 (5 bases each). Germline V gene sequence: CDR1 SGHRS, CDR2 YFSETQ. The germline V and J ends were trimmed by 1 base and 3 bases, with 19 bases remaining between them. The CDR3 runs 17 residues.

CDR3 coding DNA: TGCGCCAGCAGCTGGGCCCCCCGACAGGGGGCCTACGAGCAGTACTTC. Its translation is CASSWAPRQGAYEQYF. V is TRBV5-1 and J is TRBJ2-7; 9 bases agree with TRBD1. CDR1 SGHRS and CDR2 YFSETQ come from the germline V gene. The CDR3 loop spans 16 amino acids. V dropped 3 bases and J dropped 2; count of bases not matched to a gene: 9.

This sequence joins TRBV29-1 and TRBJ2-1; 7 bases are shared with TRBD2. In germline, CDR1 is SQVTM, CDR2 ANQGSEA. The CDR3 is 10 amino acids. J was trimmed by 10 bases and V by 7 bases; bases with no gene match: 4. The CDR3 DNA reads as TGCAGCGGACAAGCGGGGGAGCAGTTCTTC. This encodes CSGQAGEQFF.

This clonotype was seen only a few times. In nucleotides, the CDR3 is TGTGCCAGCACCTCGGGGGGAAAGGGTGGCTACACCTTC. It translates to CASTSGGKGGYTF. The chain combines TRBV6-4 with TRBJ1-2, with TRBD1 as a possible D gene (5 bases). Per germline, CDR1 MRHNA and CDR2 SNTAGT. This CDR3 comprises 13 residues. Trimming shortened V by 7 bases and J by 7 bases, and 16 bases separated the two germline ends.

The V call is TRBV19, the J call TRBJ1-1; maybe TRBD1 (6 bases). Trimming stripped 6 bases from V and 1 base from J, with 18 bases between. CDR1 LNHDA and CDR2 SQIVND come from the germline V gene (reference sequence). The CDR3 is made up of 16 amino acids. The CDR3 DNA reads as TGTGCCAGTAGAATGACAGGCGGGGCTACGAACACTGAAGCTTTCTTT. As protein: CASRMTGGATNTEAFF.

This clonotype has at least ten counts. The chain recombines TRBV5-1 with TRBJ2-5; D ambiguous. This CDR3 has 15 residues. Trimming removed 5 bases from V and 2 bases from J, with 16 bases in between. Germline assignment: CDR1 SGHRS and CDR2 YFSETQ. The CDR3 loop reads CASRRKGFSQETQYF. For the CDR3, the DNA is TGCGCCAGCAGAAGGAAGGGATTTTCACAAGAGACCCAGTACTTC.

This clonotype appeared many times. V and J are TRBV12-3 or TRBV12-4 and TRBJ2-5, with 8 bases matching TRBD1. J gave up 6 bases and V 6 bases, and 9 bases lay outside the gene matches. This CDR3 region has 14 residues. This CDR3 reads CASRDRELTKTQYF. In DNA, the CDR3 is TGTGCCAGCAGGGACAGGGAACTCACCAAGACCCAGTACTTC.

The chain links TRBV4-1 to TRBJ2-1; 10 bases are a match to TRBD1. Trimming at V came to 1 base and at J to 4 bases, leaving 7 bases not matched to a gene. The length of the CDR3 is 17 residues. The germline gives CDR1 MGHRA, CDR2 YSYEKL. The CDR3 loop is CASSQGETGGAYNEQFF. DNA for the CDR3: TGCGCCAGCAGCCAAGGCGAGACAGGGGGCGCTTACAATGAGCAGTTCTTC.

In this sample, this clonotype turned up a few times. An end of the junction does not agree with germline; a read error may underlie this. Here the CDR3 DNA reads TGCAGCGTTGAAGGCCTACTCCGACTGACTGGAGCTTTCTTT. Translated, it gives CSVEGLLRLTGAFF. This chain uses TRBV29-1 with TRBJ1-1; no reliable D call. The CDR3 is made up of 14 amino acids. Germline values: CDR1 SQVTM, CDR2 ANQGSEA.

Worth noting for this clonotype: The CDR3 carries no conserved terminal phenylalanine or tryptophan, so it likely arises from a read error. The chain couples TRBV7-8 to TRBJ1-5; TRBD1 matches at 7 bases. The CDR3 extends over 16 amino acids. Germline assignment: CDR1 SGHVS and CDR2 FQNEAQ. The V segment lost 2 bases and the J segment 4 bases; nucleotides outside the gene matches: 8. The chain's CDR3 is CASSLLTGTGNQPQHS. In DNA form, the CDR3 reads TGTGCCAGCAGCTTATTGACAGGGACGGGGAATCAGCCCCAGCATTCT.

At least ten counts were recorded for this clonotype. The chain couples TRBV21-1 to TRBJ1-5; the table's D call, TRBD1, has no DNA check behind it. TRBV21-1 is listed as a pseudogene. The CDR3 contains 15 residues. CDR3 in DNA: TGTGCCAGCAGCAAAGCAGACCCTGGGAATCAGCCCCAGCATTTT. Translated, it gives CASSKADPGNQPQHF.

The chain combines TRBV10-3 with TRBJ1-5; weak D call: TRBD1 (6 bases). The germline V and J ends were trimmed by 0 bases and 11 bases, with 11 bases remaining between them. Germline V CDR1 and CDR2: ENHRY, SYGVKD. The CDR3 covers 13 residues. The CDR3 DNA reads TGTGCCATCAGTGAGTCAGTCGGACAGACCCAGCATTTT. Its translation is CAISESVGQTQHF.

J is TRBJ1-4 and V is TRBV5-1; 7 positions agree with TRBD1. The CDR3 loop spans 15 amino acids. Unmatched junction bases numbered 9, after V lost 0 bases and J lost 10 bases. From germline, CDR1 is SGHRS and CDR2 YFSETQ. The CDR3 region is CASSLEQGRKGKLFF. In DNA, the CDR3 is TGCGCCAGCAGCTTGGAACAGGGGAGAAAGGGAAAACTGTTTTTT.

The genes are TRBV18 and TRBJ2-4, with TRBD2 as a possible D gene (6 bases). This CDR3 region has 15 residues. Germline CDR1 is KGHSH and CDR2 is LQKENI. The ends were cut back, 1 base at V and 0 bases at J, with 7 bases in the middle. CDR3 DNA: TGTGCCAGCTCACCACTCGGGGGAGCCAAAAACATTCAGTACTTC. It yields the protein CASSPLGGAKNIQYF.

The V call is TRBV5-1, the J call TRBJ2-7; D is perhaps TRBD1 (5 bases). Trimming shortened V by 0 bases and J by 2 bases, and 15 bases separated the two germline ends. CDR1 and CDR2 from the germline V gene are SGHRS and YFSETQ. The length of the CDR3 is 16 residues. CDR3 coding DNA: TGCGCCAGCAGCTTGGAAGGTCTTGAGACAGCCTACGAGCAGTACTTC. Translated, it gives CASSLEGLETAYEQYF.

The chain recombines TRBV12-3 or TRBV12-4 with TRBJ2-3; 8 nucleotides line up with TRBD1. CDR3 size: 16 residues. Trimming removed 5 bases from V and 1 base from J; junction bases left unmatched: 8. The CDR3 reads CASSAQGAIGTDTQYF. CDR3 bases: TGTGCCAGCAGTGCCCAGGGGGCGATCGGCACAGATACGCAGTATTTT.

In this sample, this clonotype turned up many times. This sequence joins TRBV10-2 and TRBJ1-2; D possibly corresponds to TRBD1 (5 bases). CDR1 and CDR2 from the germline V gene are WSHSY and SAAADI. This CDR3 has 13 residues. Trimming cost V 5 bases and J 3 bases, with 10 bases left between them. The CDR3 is CASSRDSYYGYTF. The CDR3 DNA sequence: TGCGCCAGCAGTCGTGACAGTTACTATGGCTACACCTTC.

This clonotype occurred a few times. CDR3 DNA sequence: TGTGCCAGCAGTTCCGTCACTCCCCGTGGAGCAGATACGCAGTATTTT. Its translation is CASSSVTPRGADTQYF. The genes are TRBV27 and TRBJ2-3; D ambiguous. From germline, CDR1 is MNHEY and CDR2 SMNVEV (reference sequence). This CDR3 is built from 16 residues. V was pared by 4 bases and J by 4 bases, with 18 bases between.

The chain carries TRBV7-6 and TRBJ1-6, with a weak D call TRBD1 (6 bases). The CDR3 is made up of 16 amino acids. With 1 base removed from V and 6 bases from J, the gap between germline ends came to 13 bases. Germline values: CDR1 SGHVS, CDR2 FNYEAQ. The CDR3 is CASSLEGGRSNSPLHF. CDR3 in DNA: TGTGCCAGCAGCTTAGAGGGGGGCAGAAGTAATTCACCCCTCCACTTT.